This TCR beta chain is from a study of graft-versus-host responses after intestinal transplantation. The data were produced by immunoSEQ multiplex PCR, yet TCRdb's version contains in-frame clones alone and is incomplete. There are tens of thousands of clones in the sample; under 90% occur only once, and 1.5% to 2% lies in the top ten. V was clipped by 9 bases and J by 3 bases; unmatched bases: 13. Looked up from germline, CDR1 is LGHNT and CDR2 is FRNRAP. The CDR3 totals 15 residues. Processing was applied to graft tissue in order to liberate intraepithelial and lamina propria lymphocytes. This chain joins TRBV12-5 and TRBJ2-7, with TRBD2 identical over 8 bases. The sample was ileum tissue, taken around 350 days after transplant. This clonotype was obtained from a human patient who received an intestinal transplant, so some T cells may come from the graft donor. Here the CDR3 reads CASVDLSGGFYEQYF. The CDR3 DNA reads TGTGCTAGCGTCGACTTGAGCGGGGGATTCTACGAGCAGTACTTC.